Detailed here is one T cell receptor (beta chain). Clinical history as reported by participants underpinned cohort assignment. Two negative PCRs, clearance, or symptom resolution characterized the recovered Cohort 3 donors. V gave up 3 bases and J gave up 4 bases, with 12 bases separating them. Germline lookup yields CDR1 SEHNR and CDR2 FQNEAQ (reference sequence). The CDR3 runs 15 residues. Assay: immunoSEQ multiplex PCR; the TCRdb copy retains only in-frame clones and omits some. The sample gives about 320,000 clones, 85% to 90% of which show up once; over 9.5% is in the top ten. This specimen belongs to a study of blood T cell repertoires in COVID-19. Background on the study: From T cells, B-cell-depleted T cells, or PBMCs came the material, which was cDNA or gDNA.

This rearrangement joins TRBV7-9 to TRBJ2-2; possible D gene TRBD2, 5 bases. Sequencing input: PBMCs or T cells enriched from blood (not recorded which). This sequence originates from a woman aged 18-29 years who had recovered from COVID-19. The CDR3 loop is CASSLFGGSTGELFF. The CDR3, as DNA: TGTGCCAGCAGCTTGTTCGGTGGGAGCACCGGGGAGCTGTTTTTT. The full variable domain, rest sourced from reference TRBV7-9 and TRBJ2-2, is DTGVSQNPRHKITKRGQNVTFRCDPISEHNRLYWYRQTLGQGPEFLTYFQNEAQLEKSRLLSDRFSAERPKGSFSTLEIQRTEQGDSAMYLCASSLFGGSTGELFFGEGSRLTVL.